A single sample gave rise to the 5 T cell receptor beta chains below, sequenced in a study of CD8+ T cells in alopecia areata. Isolated RNA was reverse transcribed into cDNA used as the sequencing template. TCRdb's table, derived via immunoSEQ multiplex PCR, lists solely in-frame clones and lacks some. There are over 200,000 clones in the sample; 50% to 60% occur only once, and 0.45% lies in the top ten. The sequences come from CD4+ T cells sorted from blood, collected at week 0. Source of these receptors: a human donor with alopecia areata.

V is TRBV7-2 and J is TRBJ1-2, with D possibly being TRBD1 (5 bases). V lost 1 base and J 2 bases, leaving 11 bases between the germline ends. This CDR3 has 15 amino acids. From germline, CDR1 is SGHTA and CDR2 FQGNSA. The CDR3 region has the DNA TGTGCCAGCAGCTTAGTATATGGGGGGAACTATGGCTACACCTTC. Translating it yields CASSLVYGGNYGYTF. The whole variable domain, remainder taken from reference TRBV7-2 and TRBJ1-2, is GAGVSQSPSNKVTEKGKDVELRCDPISGHTALYWYRQSLGQGLEFLIYFQGNSAPDKSGLPSDRFSAERTGGSVSTLTIQRTQQEDSAVYLCASSLVYGGNYGYTFGSGTRLTVV.

This clone was observed a handful of times. The rearrangement joins TRBV19 to TRBJ2-1; tentative D call: TRBD1 (6 bases). Germline CDR1 and CDR2: LNHDA and SQIVND (reference sequence). The V end was cut by 5 bases, the J end by 4 bases, with 12 bases between. CDR3 size: 14 residues. CDR3 residues: CASSLQQGYNEQFF. CDR3 nucleotides: TGTGCCAGTAGTCTACAACAGGGATACAATGAGCAGTTCTTC.

This chain uses TRBV29-1 with TRBJ1-2, with D possibly being TRBD1 (5 bases). Germline loops: CDR1 SQVTM, CDR2 ANQGSEA. Trimming shortened V by 3 bases and J by 2 bases, and 13 bases separated the two germline ends. The CDR3 is 14 residues long. DNA of the CDR3: TGCAGCGTTGATAAGGTATACAGGAACTATGGCTACACCTTC. Translated, it gives CSVDKVYRNYGYTF.

The chain recombines TRBV29-1 with TRBJ2-7; D perhaps matches TRBD2 (5 bases). V lost 6 bases, J lost 6 bases, and 12 bases lay in between. The CDR3 covers 11 residues. Germline V lookup: CDR1 SQVTM, CDR2 ANQGSEA. The CDR3 DNA reads as TGCAGCGTCGCCGGGGTTGGCGAGCAGTACTTC. Encoded protein: CSVAGVGEQYF.

This clone was found a few times. The chain recombines TRBV6-6 with TRBJ1-1; TRBD1 agrees at 10 bases. Germline CDR1 and CDR2: MNHNY and SVGAGI (reference sequence). The V segment lost 5 bases and the J segment 5 bases; nucleotides outside the gene matches: 8. The CDR3 runs to 15 residues. As DNA, the CDR3 is TGTGCCAGCAGTCAGGGACAGGGGAGAGGAACTGAAGCTTTCTTT. Protein: CASSQGQGRGTEAFF.